Given below is one TCR beta chain in context. Its specificity is not known. One entry per CDR3 protein results from TCRdb running MiXCR on the RT-PCR reads. The table lists 700,000 to 900,000 distinct CDR3 sequences, 20% to 25% of them singletons, with roughly a tenth in the top ten. The data belong to a study of response to subunit inactivated influenza vaccine. Study outcomes and limitations: The authors put forward the suggestion that each seasonal influenza vaccination may bring in only a limited number of new T cells.

Germline V gene lookup returns CDR1 SNHLY and CDR2 FYNNEI. This CDR3 contains 13 residues. V lost 7 bases and J 7 bases, leaving 14 bases between the germline ends. Sample: PBMCs from blood, taken roughly 5 days after vaccination. The chain recombines TRBV2 with TRBJ2-1, with D perhaps being TRBD1 or TRBD2 (5 bases each). This clonotype was sampled from a middle-aged man who received an inactivated influenza vaccine. The CDR3 here is CASKTGTTNEQFF. The CDR3, as DNA: TGTGCCAGCAAGACCGGGACGACGAATGAGCAGTTCTTC.